The rows below give T cell receptor beta chains drawn from one sample of a study of neurological immune-mediated disorders. TCRdb called the 5' RACE reads again in MiXCR, with one record for every CDR3 protein. The sample lists 55,000 to 75,000 distinct CDR3 sequences, less than 5.5% occurring once. Sequencing used PBMCs. The receptor source for this set is a woman in her 30s with multiple sclerosis. The CDR3 runs from the conserved cysteine through the conserved F or W. A D gene is named only where the DNA matches it firmly. A row's size may be missing; if present it is once, few, many or a size class.

DNA: TGCAGTGCTGGATCAAGGAACACTGAAGCTTTCTTT
CDR3: CSAGSRNTEAFF
J: TRBJ1-1
D: -
size: many
V: TRBV20-1

DNA: TGTGCCGTTCAACCGGGGGGGACGACTGAAGCTTTCTTT
CDR3: CAVQPGGTTEAFF
J: TRBJ1-1
D: -
size: many
V: TRBV10-3

DNA: TGCGCCAGCAGCTTGGATTGGGGCACTGAAGCTTTCTTT
CDR3: CASSLDWGTEAFF
J: TRBJ1-1
D: -
size: many
V: TRBV5-1

DNA: TGCAGTGCCCAGCGGGGTTTTGGCACTGAAGCTTTCTTT
CDR3: CSAQRGFGTEAFF
J: TRBJ1-1
D: -
size: many
V: TRBV20-1

DNA: TGTGCCAGCAGTTTAGTAGAATTGACGGGGAGCTCCTACAATGAGCAGTTCTTC
CDR3: CASSLVELTGSSYNEQFF
J: TRBJ2-1
D: -
size: many
V: TRBV12-3/TRBV12-4

DNA: TGCGCCAGCAGCTCAGCCTCCCTGGGGAACACTGAAGCTTTCTTT
CDR3: CASSSASLGNTEAFF
J: TRBJ1-1
D: -
size: few
V: TRBV5-1

DNA: TGCAGTGCTTCACAGGGGGCTAATGAAAAACTGTTTTTT
CDR3: CSASQGANEKLFF
J: TRBJ1-4
D: TRBD1
size: many
V: TRBV20-1

DNA: TGTGCCTGGAGTGTACGAGGGATGAGCAATCAGCCCCAGCATTTT
CDR3: CAWSVRGMSNQPQHF
J: TRBJ1-5
D: -
size: once
V: TRBV30

DNA: TGCGCCAGCACGATACAGGGTAGCACTGAAGCTTTCTTT
CDR3: CASTIQGSTEAFF
J: TRBJ1-1
D: -
size: -
V: TRBV5-1

DNA: TGTGCCAGCAGCCCGGGACGGAACAATGAGCAGTTCTTC
CDR3: CASSPGRNNEQFF
J: TRBJ2-1
D: -
size: many
V: TRBV5-6